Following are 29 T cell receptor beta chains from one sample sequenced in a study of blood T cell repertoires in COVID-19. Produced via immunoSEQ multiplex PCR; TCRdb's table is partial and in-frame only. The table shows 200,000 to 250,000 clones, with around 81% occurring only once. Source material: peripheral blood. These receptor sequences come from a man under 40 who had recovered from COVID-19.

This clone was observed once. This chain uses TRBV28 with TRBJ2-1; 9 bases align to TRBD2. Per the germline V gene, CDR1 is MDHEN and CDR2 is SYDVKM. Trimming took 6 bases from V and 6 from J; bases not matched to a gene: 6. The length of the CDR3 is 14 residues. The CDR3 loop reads CASRARGGSNEQFF. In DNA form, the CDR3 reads TGTGCCAGCAGAGCGCGGGGGGGCAGCAATGAGCAGTTCTTC.

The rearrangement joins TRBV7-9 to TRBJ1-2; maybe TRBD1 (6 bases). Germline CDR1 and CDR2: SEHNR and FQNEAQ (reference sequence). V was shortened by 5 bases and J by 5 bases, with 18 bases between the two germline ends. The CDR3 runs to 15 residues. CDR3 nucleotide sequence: TGTGCCAGCAGCCCCGGGATGGGGGCAGGGTATGGCTACACCTTC. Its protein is CASSPGMGAGYGYTF. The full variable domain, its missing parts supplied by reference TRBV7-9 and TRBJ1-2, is DTGVSQNPRHKITKRGQNVTFRCDPISEHNRLYWYRQTLGQGPEFLTYFQNEAQLEKSRLLSDRFSAERPKGSFSTLEIQRTEQGDSAMYLCASSPGMGAGYGYTFGSGTRLTVV.

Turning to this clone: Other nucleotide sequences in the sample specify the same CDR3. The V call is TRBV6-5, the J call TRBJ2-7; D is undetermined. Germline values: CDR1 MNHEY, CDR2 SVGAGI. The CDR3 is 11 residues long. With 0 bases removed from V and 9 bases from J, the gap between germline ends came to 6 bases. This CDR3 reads CASSYSGGQYF. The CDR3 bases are TGTGCCAGCAGTTACTCAGGCGGGCAGTACTTC.

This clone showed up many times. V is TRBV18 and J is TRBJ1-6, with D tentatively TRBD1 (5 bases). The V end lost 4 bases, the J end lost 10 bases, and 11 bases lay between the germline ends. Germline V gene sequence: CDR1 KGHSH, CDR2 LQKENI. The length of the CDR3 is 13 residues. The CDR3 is CASSRGAGSPLHF. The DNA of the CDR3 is TGTGCCAGCTCACGGGGCGCCGGATCACCCCTCCACTTT.

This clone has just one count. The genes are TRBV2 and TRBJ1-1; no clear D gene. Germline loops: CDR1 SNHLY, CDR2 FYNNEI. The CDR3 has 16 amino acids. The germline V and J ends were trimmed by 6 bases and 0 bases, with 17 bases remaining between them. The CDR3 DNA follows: TGTGCCAGCAGCCAGTACCGCTCTGGGCTGAACACTGAAGCTTTCTTT. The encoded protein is CASSQYRSGLNTEAFF.

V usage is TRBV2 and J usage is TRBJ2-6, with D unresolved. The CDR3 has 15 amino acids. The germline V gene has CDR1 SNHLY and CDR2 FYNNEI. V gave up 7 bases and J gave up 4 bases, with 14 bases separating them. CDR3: CASTNTQSGANVLTF. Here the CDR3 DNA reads TGTGCCAGCACCAATACCCAGTCGGGGGCCAACGTCCTGACTTTC. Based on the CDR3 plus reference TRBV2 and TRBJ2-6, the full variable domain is EPEVTQTPSHQVTQMGQEVILRCVPISNHLYFYWYRQILGQKVEFLVSFYNNEISEKSEIFDDQFSVERPDGSNFTLKIRSTKLEDSAMYFCASTNTQSGANVLTFGAGSRLTVL.

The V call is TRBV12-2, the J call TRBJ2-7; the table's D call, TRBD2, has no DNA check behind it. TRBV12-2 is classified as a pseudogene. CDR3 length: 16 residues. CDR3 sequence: CASRPPLRTGVYEQYF. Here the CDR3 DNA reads TGTGCAAGTCGCCCACCACTCCGGACGGGGGTCTACGAGCAGTACTTC.

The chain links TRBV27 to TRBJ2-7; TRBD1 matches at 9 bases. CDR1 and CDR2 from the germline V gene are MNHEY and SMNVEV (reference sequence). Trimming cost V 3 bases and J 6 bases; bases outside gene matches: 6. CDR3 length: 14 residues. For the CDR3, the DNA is TGTGCCAGCAGTTTGGGACAGGGAGGGAGCGAGCAGTACTTC. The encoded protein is CASSLGQGGSEQYF.

The DNA of the CDR3 is TGTGCCAGCAGGGGACTACTCTCAGGGGGCGGTAACTATGGCTACACCTTC. Translating gives CASRGLLSGGGNYGYTF. The chain joins TRBV2 to TRBJ1-2; 8 nucleotides agree with TRBD1. V was pared by 6 bases and J by 1 base, with 13 bases of the junction left unmatched. CDR3 length equals 17 residues. Germline V gene lookup returns CDR1 SNHLY and CDR2 FYNNEI.

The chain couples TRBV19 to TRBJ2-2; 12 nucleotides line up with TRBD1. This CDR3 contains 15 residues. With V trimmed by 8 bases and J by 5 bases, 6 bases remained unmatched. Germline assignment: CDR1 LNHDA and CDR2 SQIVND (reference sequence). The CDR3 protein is CASSGTGGNTGELFF. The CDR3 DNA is TGTGCCAGTTCCGGGACAGGGGGCAATACCGGGGAGCTGTTTTTT.

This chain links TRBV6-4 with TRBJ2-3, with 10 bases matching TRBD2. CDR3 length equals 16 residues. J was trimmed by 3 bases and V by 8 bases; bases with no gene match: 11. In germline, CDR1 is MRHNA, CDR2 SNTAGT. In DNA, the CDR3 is TGTGCCAGCGCAGCGGGGGGGCTTCTTAATACAGATACGCAGTATTTT. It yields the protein CASAAGGLLNTDTQYF.

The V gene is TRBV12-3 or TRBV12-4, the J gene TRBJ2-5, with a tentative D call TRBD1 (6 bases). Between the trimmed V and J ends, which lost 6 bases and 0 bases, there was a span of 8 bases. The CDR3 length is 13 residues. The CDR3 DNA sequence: TGTGCCAGCAGCTGGACAGACCAAGAGACCCAGTACTTC. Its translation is CASSWTDQETQYF.

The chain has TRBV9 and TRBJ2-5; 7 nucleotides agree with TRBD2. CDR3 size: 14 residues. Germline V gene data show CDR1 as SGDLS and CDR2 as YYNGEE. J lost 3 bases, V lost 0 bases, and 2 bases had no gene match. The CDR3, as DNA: TGTGCCAGCAGCGTAGGCGGGAGAGAAGAGACCCAGTACTTC. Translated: CASSVGGREETQYF. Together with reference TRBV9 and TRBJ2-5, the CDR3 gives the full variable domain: DSGVTQTPKHLITATGQRVTLRCSPRSGDLSVYWYQQSLDQGLQFLIQYYNGEERAKGNILERFSAQQFPDLHSELNLSSLELGDSALYFCASSVGGREETQYFGPGTRLLVL.

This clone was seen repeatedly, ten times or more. The CDR3 nucleotides are TGTGCCAGCAGACGACCCAGGGCCCAGGGGACCGCGCCCACAGATACGCAGTATTTT. This sequence encodes CASRRPRAQGTAPTDTQYF. This rearrangement joins TRBV27 to TRBJ2-3, with D tentatively TRBD1 (6 bases). Germline V CDR1 and CDR2: MNHEY, SMNVEV (reference sequence). CDR3 size: 19 residues. V was clipped by 6 bases and J by 2 bases, with 27 bases between them.

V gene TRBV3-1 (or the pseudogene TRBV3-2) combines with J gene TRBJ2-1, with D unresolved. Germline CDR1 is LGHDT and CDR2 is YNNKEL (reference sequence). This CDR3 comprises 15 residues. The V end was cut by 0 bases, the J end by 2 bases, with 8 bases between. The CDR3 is CASSQDALTYNEQFF. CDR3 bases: TGTGCCAGCAGCCAAGACGCGCTAACCTACAATGAGCAGTTCTTC.

The CDR3 loop is CATSRDLDRGDSPLHF. In DNA, the CDR3 is TGTGCCACCAGCAGAGACTTAGACAGAGGCGACTCACCCCTCCACTTT. The J gene is TRBJ1-6, the V gene TRBV15; perhaps TRBD1 as D (5 bases). Looked up from germline, CDR1 is LNHNV and CDR2 is YYDKDF (reference sequence). This CDR3 has 16 amino acids. V lost 0 bases, J lost 10 bases, and 16 bases lay in between.

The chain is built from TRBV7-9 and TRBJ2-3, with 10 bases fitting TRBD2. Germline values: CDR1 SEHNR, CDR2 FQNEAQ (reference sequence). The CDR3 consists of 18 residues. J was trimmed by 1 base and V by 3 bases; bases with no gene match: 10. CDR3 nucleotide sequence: TGTGCCAGCAGCTTGGACAGGGCTGGACTAGCGGGCACAGATACGCAGTATTTT. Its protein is CASSLDRAGLAGTDTQYF.

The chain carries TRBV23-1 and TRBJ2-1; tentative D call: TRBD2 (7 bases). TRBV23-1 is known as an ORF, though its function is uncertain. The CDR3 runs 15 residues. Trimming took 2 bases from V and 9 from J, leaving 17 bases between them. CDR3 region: CASSQRGGRGPEQFF. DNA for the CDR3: TGCGCCAGCAGTCAAAGGGGGGGCAGGGGCCCTGAGCAGTTCTTC.

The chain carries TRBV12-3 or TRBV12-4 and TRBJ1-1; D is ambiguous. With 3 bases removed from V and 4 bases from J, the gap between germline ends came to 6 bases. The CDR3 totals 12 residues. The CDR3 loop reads CASSFGRTEAFF. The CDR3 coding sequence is TGTGCCAGCAGTTTTGGGCGCACTGAAGCTTTCTTT.

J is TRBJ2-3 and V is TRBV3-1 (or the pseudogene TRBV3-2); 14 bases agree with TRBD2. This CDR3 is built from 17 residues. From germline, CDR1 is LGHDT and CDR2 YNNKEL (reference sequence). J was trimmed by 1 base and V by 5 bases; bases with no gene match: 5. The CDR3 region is CASSGLAGGLGTDTQYF. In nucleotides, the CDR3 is TGTGCCAGCAGCGGACTAGCGGGGGGACTAGGCACAGATACGCAGTATTTT.

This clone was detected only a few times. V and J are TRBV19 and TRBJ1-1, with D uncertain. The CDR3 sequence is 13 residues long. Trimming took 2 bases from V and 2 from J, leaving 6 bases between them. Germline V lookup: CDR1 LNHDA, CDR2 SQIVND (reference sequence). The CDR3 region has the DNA TGTGCCAGTAGTATAACATTTAACACTGAAGCTTTCTTT. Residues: CASSITFNTEAFF.

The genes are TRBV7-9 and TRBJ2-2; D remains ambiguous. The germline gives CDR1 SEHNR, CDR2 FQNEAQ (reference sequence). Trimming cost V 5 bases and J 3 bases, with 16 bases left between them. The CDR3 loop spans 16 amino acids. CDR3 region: CASSPTAGYDTGELFF. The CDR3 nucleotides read TGTGCCAGCAGCCCCACCGCCGGGTACGACACCGGGGAGCTGTTTTTT.

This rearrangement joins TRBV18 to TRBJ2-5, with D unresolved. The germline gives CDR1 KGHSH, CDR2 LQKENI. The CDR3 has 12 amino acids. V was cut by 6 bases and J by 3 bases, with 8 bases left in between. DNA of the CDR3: TGTGCCAGCTCGCCCCGGGAAGAGACCCAGTACTTC. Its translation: CASSPREETQYF.

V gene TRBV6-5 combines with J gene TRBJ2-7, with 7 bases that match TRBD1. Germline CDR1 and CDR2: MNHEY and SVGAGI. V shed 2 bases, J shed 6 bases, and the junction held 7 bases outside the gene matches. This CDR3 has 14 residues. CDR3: CASSYQGGPIEQYF. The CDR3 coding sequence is TGTGCCAGCAGTTACCAAGGGGGCCCAATCGAGCAGTACTTC.

The CDR3 bases are TGCGCCAGCAGCGATACCGGGACAGGCAACACTGAAGCTTTCTTT. Protein product: CASSDTGTGNTEAFF. The V gene is TRBV10-1, the J gene TRBJ1-1; 8 bases align to TRBD1. From germline, CDR1 is WNHNN and CDR2 SYGVQD (reference sequence). The CDR3 totals 15 residues. V lost 6 bases, J lost 2 bases, and 8 bases stayed unmatched.

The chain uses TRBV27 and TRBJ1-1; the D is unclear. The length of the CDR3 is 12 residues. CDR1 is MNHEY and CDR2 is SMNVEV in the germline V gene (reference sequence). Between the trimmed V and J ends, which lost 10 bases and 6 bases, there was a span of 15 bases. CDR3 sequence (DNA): TGTGCCACCATCACCCAGGAATCTGAAGCTTTCTTT. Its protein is CATITQESEAFF.

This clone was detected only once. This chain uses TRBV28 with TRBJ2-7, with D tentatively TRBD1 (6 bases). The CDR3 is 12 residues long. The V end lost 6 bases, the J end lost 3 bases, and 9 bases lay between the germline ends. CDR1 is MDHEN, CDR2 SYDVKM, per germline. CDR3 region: CASSQDSYEQYV. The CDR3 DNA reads TGTGCCAGCAGCCAGGACAGCTACGAGCAGTACGTC.

CDR3 bases: TGTGCCAGCAGTTTACCCGGACTAGCGCCGTCCTACGAGCAGTACTTC. It encodes CASSLPGLAPSYEQYF. The gene calls are TRBV28 and TRBJ2-7, with 9 bases identical to TRBD2. Germline V gene data show CDR1 as MDHEN and CDR2 as SYDVKM. This CDR3 has 16 residues. With 2 bases clipped from V and 1 base from J, the junction kept 6 bases outside the gene matches.

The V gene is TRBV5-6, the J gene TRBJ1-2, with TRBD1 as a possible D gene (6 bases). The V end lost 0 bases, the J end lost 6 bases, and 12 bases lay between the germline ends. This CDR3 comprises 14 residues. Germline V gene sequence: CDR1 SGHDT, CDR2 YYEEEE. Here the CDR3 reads CASSLGGPGHGYTF. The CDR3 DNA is TGTGCCAGCAGCTTGGGGGGGCCGGGGCATGGCTACACCTTC.